This T cell receptor beta chain stems from a study of CD8 T cells in Susac syndrome. The CDR3 has 17 amino acids. V was cut by 4 bases and J by 0 bases, with 17 bases left in between. Germline CDR1 reads SEHNR; CDR2 reads FQNEAQ (reference sequence). RNA amounts of roughly 0.5 to 1 ug underwent reverse transcription with random hexamers. Across 54 Vbeta and 13 Jbeta, immunoSEQ multiplex PCR amplified TCR beta CDR3. A single record per CDR3 protein comes from TCRdb applying MiXCR to the immunoSEQ multiplex PCR reads. The sample carries about 130,000 distinct CDR3 sequences, 75% to 90% recorded once. This clonotype has a single count. Its specificity is not known. The patients serving as multiple sclerosis controls were treatment-naive. They had stable or active relapsing-remitting disease and fulfilled revised McDonald criteria. Bulk CD8+ and CD4+ cells came from magnetic negative isolation; CD8+ TEMRA by FACS.

Study results and limitations: The study conceded that relatively few individuals underwent its TCR sequencing and HLA analysis.

The sequencing input was CD8+ T cells from PBMCs. This rearrangement joins TRBV7-9 to TRBJ2-3; tentatively, D is TRBD1 (7 bases). This clonotype was sampled from a human donor with multiple sclerosis. This CDR3 is CASSWRDRFDSTDTQYF. The CDR3 DNA is TGTGCCAGCAGCTGGCGGGACAGATTCGATAGCACAGATACGCAGTATTTT.